A single sample gave rise to the 17 T cell receptor beta chains below, sequenced in a study of siplizumab effects on memory and regulatory T cells. Profiling relied on immunoSEQ multiplex PCR, and the TCRdb table lists in-frame clones only, not all of them. The sample has fewer than 100,000 clones; 94% are singletons. Sequencing was done on a sample of non-Treg CD4+ T cells sorted from blood. Every receptor here comes from a human donor in good health.

The V gene is TRBV19, the J gene TRBJ2-3; 7 bases agree with TRBD2. The CDR3 totals 15 residues. V shed 5 bases, J shed 3 bases, and the junction held 8 bases outside the gene matches. The germline gives CDR1 LNHDA, CDR2 SQIVND (reference sequence). This chain's CDR3 is CASSFPGLPTDTQYF. CDR3 coding DNA: TGTGCCAGTAGTTTTCCGGGACTACCGACAGATACGCAGTATTTT.

The J gene is TRBJ1-1, the V gene TRBV11-3; D unclear. Deletions cut 5 bases from V and 6 bases from J, with 10 bases between. This CDR3 is 12 amino acids long. Germline CDR1 reads SGHNT; CDR2 reads YENEEA. In DNA, the CDR3 is TGTGCCAGCAGCCCCTCCCGGGCTGAAGCTTTCTTT. Its protein is CASSPSRAEAFF. Full variable domain (missing parts from reference TRBV11-3 and TRBJ1-1): EAGVVQSPRYKIIEKKQPVAFWCNPISGHNTLYWYLQNLGQGPELLIRYENEEAVDDSQLPKDRFSAERLKGVDSTLKIQPAELGDSAVYLCASSPSRAEAFFGQGTRLTVV.

This chain connects TRBV2 to TRBJ1-5; no definite D call. Trimming took 6 bases from V and 4 from J, leaving 13 bases between them. CDR1 is SNHLY, CDR2 FYNNEI, per germline. The CDR3 is made up of 14 amino acids. The CDR3 nucleotides read TGTGCCAGCAGGAAGGAGGCATTAAATCAGCCCCAGCATTTT. Translated: CASRKEALNQPQHF.

The V call is TRBV4-1, the J call TRBJ2-3; D gene ambiguous. The CDR3 loop spans 14 amino acids. V shed 0 bases and J shed 5 bases, with 9 bases lying between them. CDR1 and CDR2 from the germline V gene are MGHRA and YSYEKL. The CDR3 nucleotides read TGCGCCAGCAGCCAAGATGTTCCGCAAGATACGCAGTATTTT. Its translation is CASSQDVPQDTQYF.

This chain links TRBV28 with TRBJ2-7, with D tentatively TRBD2 (5 bases). Germline assignment: CDR1 MDHEN and CDR2 SYDVKM. Trimming stripped 9 bases from V and 6 bases from J, with 15 bases between. The CDR3 extends over 12 amino acids. This CDR3 is CASLEPAGEQYF. The CDR3 nucleotides are TGTGCCAGTCTCGAACCGGCGGGCGAGCAGTACTTC.

CDR3 DNA sequence: TGTGCCAGCAGCTTGGATTACACCGGGGAGCTGTTTTTT. This sequence encodes CASSLDYTGELFF. V usage is TRBV7-3 and J usage is TRBJ2-2; D ambiguous. Germline-derived CDR1 and CDR2 are SGHTA and FQGTGA. With 3 bases removed from V and 3 bases from J, the gap between germline ends came to 5 bases. The CDR3 runs to 13 residues.

The chain joins TRBV11-1 to TRBJ2-5, with D uncertain. In germline, CDR1 is SGHAT, CDR2 FQDESV (reference sequence). This CDR3 is 12 amino acids long. V was shortened by 5 bases and J by 4 bases, with 8 bases between the two germline ends. The CDR3 DNA follows: TGTGCCAGCAGCCCTTCGGGAGAGACCCAGTACTTC. This encodes CASSPSGETQYF.

This chain joins TRBV4-1 and TRBJ1-5; tentative D call: TRBD1 (6 bases). Trimming pared 3 bases from V and 2 bases from J, leaving 11 bases between. The CDR3 has 15 amino acids. Germline CDR1 is MGHRA and CDR2 is YSYEKL. The CDR3 nucleotides are TGCGCCAGCAGCCAGTCCGCAGGGGGCAATCAGCCCCAGCATTTT. Amino acid sequence: CASSQSAGGNQPQHF.

The rearrangement links TRBV7-8 to TRBJ2-5; either TRBD1 or TRBD2 may fit D (5 bases each). The CDR3 length is 12 residues. The V gene lost 5 bases and the J gene lost 5 bases, with 9 bases spanning the gap. CDR1 is SGHVS, CDR2 FQNEAQ, per germline. The CDR3 DNA follows: TGTGCCAGCAGCGAGGGGTGGGAGACCCAGTACTTC. Its translation: CASSEGWETQYF.

This clone was seen only once. DNA for the CDR3: TGTGCCAGCAGCTTAGCCGGGGTTGCCTCCTACGAGCAGTACTTC. This codes for CASSLAGVASYEQYF. This chain uses TRBV7-9 with TRBJ2-7; D may be TRBD2 (5 bases). Germline V lookup: CDR1 SEHNR, CDR2 FQNEAQ (reference sequence). V gave up 0 bases and J gave up 0 bases, with 9 bases separating them. This CDR3 spans 15 amino acids.

A single count supports this clone. This chain uses TRBV19 with TRBJ2-3, with D perhaps matching TRBD1 (6 bases). CDR1 is LNHDA, CDR2 SQIVND, per germline (reference sequence). The V and J ends lost 6 bases and 2 bases respectively, with 12 bases between them. The CDR3 is 14 amino acids. The DNA for the CDR3 is TGTGCCAGTAGCCCCCAGGGGTTCACAGATACGCAGTATTTT. As protein: CASSPQGFTDTQYF.

The J gene is TRBJ2-5, the V gene TRBV7-9; 9 nucleotides line up with TRBD1. The V gene's germline CDR1 is SEHNR and CDR2 FQNEAQ (reference sequence). CDR3 length: 14 residues. The V gene end was trimmed by 6 bases and the J gene end by 2 bases; junction bases not matched to a gene: 4. CDR3 DNA sequence: TGTGCCAGCAGGGACAGGGGCGGACAAGAGACCCAGTACTTC. It specifies CASRDRGGQETQYF.

The chain carries TRBV5-5 and TRBJ1-3, with D perhaps matching TRBD1 (5 bases). Germline V CDR1 and CDR2: SGHKS, YYEKEE (reference sequence). The CDR3 has 15 amino acids. V was cut by 3 bases and J by 0 bases, with 10 bases left in between. The CDR3 DNA sequence: TGTGCCAGCAGCTCGGGACGGAGCTCTGGAAACACCATATATTTT. It yields the protein CASSSGRSSGNTIYF.

V gene TRBV19 combines with J gene TRBJ1-4; 10 bases fit TRBD1. With 4 bases clipped from V and 3 bases from J, the junction kept 11 bases outside the gene matches. CDR1 and CDR2 from the germline V gene are LNHDA and SQIVND (reference sequence). The CDR3 contains 18 residues. This CDR3 is CASSTKGTGVRANEKLFF. CDR3 nucleotide sequence: TGTGCCAGTAGTACCAAAGGGACAGGGGTGAGGGCTAATGAAAAACTGTTTTTT.

This clone was counted once. The sample contains more than one DNA sequence encoding this CDR3. V usage is TRBV19 and J usage is TRBJ2-3; TRBD2 matches at 11 bases. This CDR3 is 15 amino acids long. Germline values: CDR1 LNHDA, CDR2 SQIVND (reference sequence). V lost 6 bases and J lost 2; bases outside the gene matches: 4. CDR3 DNA: TGTGCCAGTAGCCTACTAGCGGGGGACACAGATACGCAGTATTTT. It yields the protein CASSLLAGDTDTQYF.

The CDR3 DNA sequence: TGTGCCAGCAGCTCAACAGGGTTCCCCTACAATGAGCAGTTCTTC. It yields the protein CASSSTGFPYNEQFF. V gene TRBV7-6 combines with J gene TRBJ2-1; D is possibly TRBD1 (6 bases). The CDR3 has 15 amino acids. The germline V gene has CDR1 SGHVS and CDR2 FNYEAQ. V was cut by 4 bases and J by 2 bases, with 12 bases left in between.

This chain uses TRBV29-1 with TRBJ2-7, with 9 bases identical to TRBD2. Germline lookup yields CDR1 SQVTM and CDR2 ANQGSEA. Trimming at V came to 3 bases and at J to 6 bases, leaving 9 bases not matched to a gene. The CDR3 is 14 residues long. The CDR3 is CSVDGGRVGSEQYF. CDR3 DNA: TGCAGCGTTGACGGCGGGAGGGTGGGCTCCGAGCAGTACTTC.